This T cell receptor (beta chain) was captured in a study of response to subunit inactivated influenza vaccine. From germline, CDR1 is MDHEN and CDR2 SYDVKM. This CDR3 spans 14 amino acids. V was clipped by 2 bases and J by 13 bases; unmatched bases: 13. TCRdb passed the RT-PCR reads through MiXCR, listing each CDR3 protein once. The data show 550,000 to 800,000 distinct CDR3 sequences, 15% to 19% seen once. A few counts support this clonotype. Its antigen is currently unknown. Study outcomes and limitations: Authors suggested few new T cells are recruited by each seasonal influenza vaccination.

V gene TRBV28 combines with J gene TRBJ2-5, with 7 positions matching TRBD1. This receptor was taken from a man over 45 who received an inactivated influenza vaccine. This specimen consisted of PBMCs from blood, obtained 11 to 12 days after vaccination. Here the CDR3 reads CASSLAPRGEGAYF. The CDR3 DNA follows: TGTGCCAGCAGTTTAGCCCCCCGAGGCGAGGGGGCGTACTTC. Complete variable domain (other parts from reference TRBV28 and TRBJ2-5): DVKVTQSSRYLVKRTGEKVFLECVQDMDHENMFWYRQDPGLGLRLIYFSYDVKMKEKGDIPEGYSVSREKKERFSLILESASTNQTSMYLCASSLAPRGEGAYFGPGTRLLVL.